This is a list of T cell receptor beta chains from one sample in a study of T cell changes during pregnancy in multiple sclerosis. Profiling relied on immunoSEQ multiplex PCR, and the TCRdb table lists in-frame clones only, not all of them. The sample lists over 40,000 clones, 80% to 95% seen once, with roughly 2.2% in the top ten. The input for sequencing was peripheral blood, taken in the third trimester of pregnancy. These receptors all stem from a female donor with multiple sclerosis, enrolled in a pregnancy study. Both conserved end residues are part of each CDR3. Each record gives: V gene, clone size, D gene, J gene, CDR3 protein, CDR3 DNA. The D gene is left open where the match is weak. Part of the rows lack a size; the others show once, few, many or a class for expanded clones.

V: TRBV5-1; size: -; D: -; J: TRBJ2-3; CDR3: CASSLGRVDTQYF; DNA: TGCGCCAGCAGCTTGGGCAGGGTGGATACGCAGTATTTT
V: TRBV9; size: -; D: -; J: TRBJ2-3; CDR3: CASSVSALADTQYF; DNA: TGTGCCAGCAGCGTTAGTGCACTAGCAGATACGCAGTATTTT
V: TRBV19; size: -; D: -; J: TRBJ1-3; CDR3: CASSNRGPSSGNTIYF; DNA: TGTGCCAGTAGTAACCGCGGGCCAAGCTCTGGAAACACCATATATTTT
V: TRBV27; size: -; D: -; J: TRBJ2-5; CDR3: CASSLSSAGGQETQYF; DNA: TGTGCCAGCAGTTTATCGAGTGCAGGGGGGCAAGAGACCCAGTACTTC
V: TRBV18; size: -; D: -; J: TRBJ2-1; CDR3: CASSPSLDEQFF; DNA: TGTGCCAGCTCACCATCGTTAGATGAGCAGTTCTTC
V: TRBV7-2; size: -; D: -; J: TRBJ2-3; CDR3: CASSSDRDNTDTQYF; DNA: TGTGCCAGCAGCTCAGACCGGGACAACACAGATACGCAGTATTTT
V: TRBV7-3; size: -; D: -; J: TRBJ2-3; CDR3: CASSLRPSQGADTQYF; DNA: TGTGCCAGCAGCTTAAGGCCATCACAGGGCGCAGATACGCAGTATTTT
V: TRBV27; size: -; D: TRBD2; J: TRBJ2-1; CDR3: CASSTARTSSNEQFF; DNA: TGTGCCAGCAGTACCGCAAGGACTAGCTCCAATGAGCAGTTCTTC
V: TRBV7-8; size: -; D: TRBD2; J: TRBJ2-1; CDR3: CASSRLAGGPWEQFF; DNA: TGTGCCAGCAGCCGCCTAGCGGGAGGGCCTTGGGAGCAGTTCTTC
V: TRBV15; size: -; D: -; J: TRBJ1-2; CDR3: CATSRDALGSIYGYTF; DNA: TGTGCCACCAGCAGAGATGCTCTGGGCTCCATCTATGGCTACACCTTC
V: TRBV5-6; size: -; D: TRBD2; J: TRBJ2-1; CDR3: CASSATSGSYNEQFF; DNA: TGTGCCAGCAGCGCGACTAGCGGGAGTTACAATGAGCAGTTCTTC
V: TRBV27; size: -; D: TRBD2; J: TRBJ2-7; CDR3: CASSFIAGGPSYEQYF; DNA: TGTGCCAGCAGTTTTATAGCGGGAGGGCCCTCCTACGAGCAGTACTTC
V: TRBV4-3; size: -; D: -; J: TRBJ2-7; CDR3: CASSPETTFSYEQYF; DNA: TGCGCCAGCAGCCCTGAAACTACTTTCTCCTACGAGCAGTACTTC
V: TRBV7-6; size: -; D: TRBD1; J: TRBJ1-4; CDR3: CASSLGQGSEKLFF; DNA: TGTGCCAGCAGCTTGGGACAGGGGAGTGAAAAACTGTTTTTT
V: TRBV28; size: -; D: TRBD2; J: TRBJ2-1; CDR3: CASRLLTSGRNEQFF; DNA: TGTGCCAGCAGGTTGTTGACTAGCGGGAGAAATGAGCAGTTCTTC
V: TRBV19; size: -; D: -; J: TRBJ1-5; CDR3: CASRAVVSDQPQHF; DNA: TGTGCCAGTAGAGCCGTGGTGTCTGATCAGCCCCAGCATTTT
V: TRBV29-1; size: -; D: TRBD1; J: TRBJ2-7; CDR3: CSVEGAVDRPYEQYF; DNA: TGCAGCGTTGAAGGCGCCGTGGACAGGCCCTACGAGCAGTACTTC
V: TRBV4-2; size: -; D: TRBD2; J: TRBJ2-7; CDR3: CASSQLGRGGRDEQYF; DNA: TGTGCCAGCAGCCAACTCGGGAGGGGAGGGAGGGACGAGCAGTACTTC
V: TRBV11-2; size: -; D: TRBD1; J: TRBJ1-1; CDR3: CASRPIPGQERGLGTEAFF; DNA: TGTGCCAGCAGGCCTATTCCGGGACAGGAACGGGGATTAGGCACTGAAGCTTTCTTT
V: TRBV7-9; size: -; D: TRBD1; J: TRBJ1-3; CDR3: CASRVGQGDSGNTIYF; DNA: TGTGCCAGCAGGGTGGGACAGGGAGACTCTGGAAACACCATATATTTT
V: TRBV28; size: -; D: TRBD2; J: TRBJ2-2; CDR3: CASSASGLKTGELFF; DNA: TGTGCCAGCAGTGCGTCGGGACTAAAAACCGGGGAGCTGTTTTTT
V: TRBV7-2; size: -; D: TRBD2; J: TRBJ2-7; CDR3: CASSLAGTSGTYEQYF; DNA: TGTGCCAGCAGCTTAGCAGGGACTAGCGGTACCTACGAGCAGTACTTC
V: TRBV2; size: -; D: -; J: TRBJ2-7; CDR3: CASSELPNWAEQYF; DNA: TGTGCCAGCAGTGAACTCCCGAATTGGGCCGAGCAGTACTTC
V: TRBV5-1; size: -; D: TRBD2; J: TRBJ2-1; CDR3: CASSPLAGAGIYNEQFF; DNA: TGCGCCAGCAGCCCTTTAGCGGGAGCTGGGATATACAATGAGCAGTTCTTC
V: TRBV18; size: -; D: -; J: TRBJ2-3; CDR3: CASSPLGQGSTDTQYF; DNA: TGTGCCAGCTCACCACTTGGGCAGGGGAGCACAGATACGCAGTATTTT
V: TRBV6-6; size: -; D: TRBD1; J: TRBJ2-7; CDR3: CASSYPPGQGYEQYF; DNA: TGTGCCAGCAGTTACCCACCGGGACAGGGCTACGAGCAGTACTTC
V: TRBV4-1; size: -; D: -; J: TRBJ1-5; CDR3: CASSLSGVPFGDQPQHF; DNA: TGCGCCAGCAGCCTAAGTGGGGTCCCCTTCGGGGATCAGCCCCAGCATTTT
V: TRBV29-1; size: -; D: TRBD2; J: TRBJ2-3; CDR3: CSVERDLTSGRTDTQYF; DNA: TGCAGCGTTGAGAGAGATCTGACTAGCGGGAGGACAGATACGCAGTATTTT
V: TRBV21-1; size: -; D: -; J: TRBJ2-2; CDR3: CASSTSASGRANYTGELFF; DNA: TGTGCCAGCAGCACCTCCGCGAGCGGGAGGGCCAATTACACCGGGGAGCTGTTTTTT
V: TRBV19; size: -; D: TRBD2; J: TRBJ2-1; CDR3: CASNPTVLAKGNEQFF; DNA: TGTGCCAGTAACCCGACTGTACTAGCGAAGGGCAATGAGCAGTTCTTC
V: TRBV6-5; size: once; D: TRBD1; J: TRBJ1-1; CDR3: CASSWRTGGTEAFF; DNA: TGTGCCAGCAGTTGGAGGACAGGGGGCACTGAAGCTTTCTTT
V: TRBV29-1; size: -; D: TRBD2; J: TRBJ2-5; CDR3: CSVEKAGVKETQYF; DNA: TGCAGCGTTGAGAAAGCGGGAGTAAAAGAGACCCAGTACTTC
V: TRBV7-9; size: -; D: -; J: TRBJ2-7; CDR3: CASSTNPPYEQYF; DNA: TGTGCCAGCAGCACTAACCCACCCTACGAGCAGTACTTC
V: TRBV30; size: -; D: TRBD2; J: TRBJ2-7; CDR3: CAWGLAGAYEQYF; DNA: TGTGCCTGGGGACTAGCGGGAGCCTACGAGCAGTACTTC
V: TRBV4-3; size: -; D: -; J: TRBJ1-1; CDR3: CASSQDRANTEAFF; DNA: TGCGCCAGCAGCCAAGACAGGGCGAACACTGAAGCTTTCTTT
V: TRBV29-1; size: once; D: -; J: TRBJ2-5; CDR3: CSLTGAGFEETQYF; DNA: TGCAGCCTCACCGGGGCGGGATTCGAAGAGACCCAGTACTTC
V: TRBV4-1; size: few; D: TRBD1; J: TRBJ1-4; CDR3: CASSQGQGKEISEKLFF; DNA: TGCGCCAGCAGCCAAGGACAGGGGAAGGAAATAAGTGAAAAACTGTTTTTT
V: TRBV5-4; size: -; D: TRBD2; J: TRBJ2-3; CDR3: CAIGGSTDTQYF; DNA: TGTGCCATCGGGGGGAGCACAGATACGCAGTATTTT
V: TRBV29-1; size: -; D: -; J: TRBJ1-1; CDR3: CSVAGLMNTEAFF; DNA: TGCAGCGTTGCAGGGCTAATGAACACTGAAGCTTTCTTT
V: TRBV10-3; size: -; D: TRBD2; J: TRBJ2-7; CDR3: CAIRTSGSPEQYF; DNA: TGTGCCATCAGAACTAGCGGGAGTCCCGAGCAGTACTTC
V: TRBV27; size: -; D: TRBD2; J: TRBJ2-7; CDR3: CASSISSGNYEQYF; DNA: TGTGCCAGCAGCATTTCTAGCGGAAACTACGAGCAGTACTTC
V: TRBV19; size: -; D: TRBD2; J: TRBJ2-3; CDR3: CASSISAASGTLMDTQYF; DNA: TGTGCCAGTAGTATAAGCGCGGCTAGCGGGACCTTAATGGATACGCAGTATTTT
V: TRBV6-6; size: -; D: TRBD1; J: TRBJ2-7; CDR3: CASSFGQGAFYEQYF; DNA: TGTGCCAGCAGCTTCGGACAGGGGGCTTTTTACGAGCAGTACTTC
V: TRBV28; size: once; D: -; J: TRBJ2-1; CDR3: CASTKGGSSSYNEQFF; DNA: TGTGCCAGCACAAAAGGGGGTTCGAGCTCCTACAATGAGCAGTTCTTC
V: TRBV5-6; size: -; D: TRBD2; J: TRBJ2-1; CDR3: CASSYPGLANEQFF; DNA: TGTGCCAGCAGCTATCCGGGACTAGCGAATGAGCAGTTCTTC
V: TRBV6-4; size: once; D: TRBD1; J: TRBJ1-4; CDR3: CASSVVGGDEKLFF; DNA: TGTGCCAGCAGTGTGGTAGGGGGCGATGAAAAACTGTTTTTT
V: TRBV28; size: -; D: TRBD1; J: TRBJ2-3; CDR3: CASSADRGSQYF; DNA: TGTGCCAGCAGTGCAGACAGGGGGTCGCAGTATTTT
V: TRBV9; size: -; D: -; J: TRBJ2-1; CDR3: CASSVGGHGYNEQFF; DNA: TGTGCCAGCAGCGTAGGGGGGCATGGCTACAATGAGCAGTTCTTC
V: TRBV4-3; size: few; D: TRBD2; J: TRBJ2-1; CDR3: CASSQETSRPYIFNNEQFF; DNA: TGCGCCAGCAGCCAAGAGACTAGCAGGCCGTACATCTTTAACAATGAGCAGTTCTTC
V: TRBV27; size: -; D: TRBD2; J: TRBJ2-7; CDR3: CASRFGTSGSNTYEQYF; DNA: TGTGCCAGCAGATTCGGGACTAGCGGGAGTAACACCTACGAGCAGTACTTC
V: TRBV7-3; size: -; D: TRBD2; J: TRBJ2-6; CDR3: CASSLGGAGANVLTF; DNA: TGTGCCAGCAGCTTAGGGGGGGCTGGGGCCAACGTCCTGACTTTC
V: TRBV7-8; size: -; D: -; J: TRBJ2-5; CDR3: CASSLGLDPETQYF; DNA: TGTGCCAGCAGCTTAGGACTAGACCCGGAGACCCAGTACTTC